The next 30 T cell receptor beta chains were all read from a single sample in a study of T cells in Graves' hyperthyroidism and ophthalmopathy. Amplified TCR beta CDR3 regions came from RNA transcripts. A set of HTBI primers served as the primers for a first-round RT-PCR of the TCR CDR3. TCRdb used MiXCR to reprocess the multiplex PCR reads, holding one entry per CDR3 protein. The table shows about 700,000 distinct CDR3 sequences, with just under 45% occurring only once. Sequencing was performed on peripheral blood or thyroid tissue (not recorded which). These receptors came from an adult man with Graves' disease, either hyperthyroidism or ophthalmopathy (not recorded which).

This clonotype turned up a few times. This chain links TRBV2 with TRBJ1-4; no firm D call. Looked up from germline, CDR1 is SNHLY and CDR2 is FYNNEI. This CDR3 contains 13 residues. The germline V and J ends were trimmed by 8 bases and 0 bases, with 7 bases remaining between them. The CDR3 sequence: CASQSSTNEKLFF. In nucleotides, the CDR3 is TGTGCCAGCCAGTCATCAACTAATGAAAAACTGTTTTTT.

The rearrangement links TRBV27 to TRBJ2-5; D not certain. With 3 bases removed from V and 2 bases from J, the gap between germline ends came to 10 bases. From germline, CDR1 is MNHEY and CDR2 SMNVEV (reference sequence). CDR3 size: 14 residues. Here the CDR3 reads CASSFLGAQETQYF. Here the CDR3 DNA reads TGTGCCAGCAGTTTCTTAGGAGCTCAAGAGACCCAGTACTTC.

This clonotype was counted only a few times. The CDR3 is CAISEEGQGEAFF. CDR3 nucleotides: TGTGCCATCAGTGAGGAGGGACAGGGAGAAGCTTTCTTT. The chain couples TRBV10-3 to TRBJ1-1; 9 nucleotides agree with TRBD1. V lost 2 bases, J lost 8 bases, and 3 bases stayed unmatched. The CDR3 spans 13 residues. Per germline, CDR1 ENHRY and CDR2 SYGVKD.

The chain uses TRBV2 and TRBJ1-2, with D tentatively TRBD1 (6 bases). The CDR3 extends over 14 amino acids. Trimming removed 4 bases at V and 4 bases at J, with 13 bases between. Germline-derived CDR1 and CDR2 are SNHLY and FYNNEI. CDR3 loop: CASSGRQASYGYTF. In DNA, the CDR3 is TGTGCCAGCAGTGGGAGACAGGCAAGCTATGGCTACACCTTC.

This clonotype was counted only a few times. This chain connects TRBV6-5 to TRBJ1-2, with D maybe TRBD1 (6 bases). Trimming cost V 3 bases and J 7 bases, with 12 bases left between them. Germline V lookup: CDR1 MNHEY, CDR2 SVGAGI. CDR3 length: 13 amino acids. CDR3 protein: CASSYRQAGGYTF. The CDR3 DNA reads as TGTGCCAGCAGTTATCGACAGGCTGGTGGCTACACCTTC.

This clonotype was picked up many times. This chain connects TRBV19 to TRBJ2-2; 9 nucleotides match TRBD1. The CDR3 is 14 amino acids. CDR1 LNHDA and CDR2 SQIVND come from the germline V gene (reference sequence). After removal of 7 bases from V and 10 bases from J, the junction contained 10 bases not matched to a gene. The CDR3 region is CASKRDRDRKELFF. The CDR3 coding sequence is TGTGCCAGTAAGAGGGACAGGGACAGAAAGGAGCTGTTTTTT.

About this clonotype itself: The conserved phenylalanine or tryptophan normally closing the CDR3 is absent here, so this likely arose from a read error. Because the CDR3's place on the DNA is in doubt, the DNA is left out and the CDR3 is given as listed by TCRdb. The V call is TRBV20-1, the J call TRBJ2-7; the table's D gene call, TRBD1, was not cross checked with the DNA. Germline V lookup: CDR1 DFQATT, CDR2 SNEGSKA (reference sequence). The CDR3 numbers 8 amino acids, ends counted. CDR3 in amino acids: CSARDKGQ.

The CDR3: CSARDTASGPQHF. DNA for the CDR3: TGCAGTGCTAGAGACACGGCTTCAGGGCCCCAGCATTTT. The chain has TRBV20-1 and TRBJ1-5; no clear D. This CDR3 contains 13 residues. Trimming took off 0 bases at V and 9 bases at J, with 12 bases between the two ends. Germline V gene sequence: CDR1 DFQATT, CDR2 SNEGSKA (reference sequence).

This clonotype occurred once. The chain links TRBV10-3 to TRBJ1-6; 8 nucleotides line up with TRBD1. V trimming: 4 bases; J trimming: 8 bases; junction bases outside the gene matches: 7. The CDR3 length is 15 residues. Germline CDR1 reads ENHRY; CDR2 reads SYGVKD. The CDR3, as DNA: TGTGCCATCAGTGGTTCAGGGGACAGGTATTCACCCCTCCACTTT. It is translated as CAISGSGDRYSPLHF.

V gene TRBV2 combines with J gene TRBJ1-1, with D possibly being TRBD1 (6 bases). This CDR3 spans 13 amino acids. Trimming took 11 bases from V and 2 from J, leaving 15 bases between them. Germline loops: CDR1 SNHLY, CDR2 FYNNEI. The CDR3 bases are TGTGCCGACGAGGGACACGTTAACACTGAAGCTTTCTTT. Translation: CADEGHVNTEAFF.

The gene calls are TRBV6-1 and TRBJ1-3; D remains ambiguous. V was cut by 2 bases and J by 0 bases, with 8 bases left in between. Germline V gene sequence: CDR1 MNHNS, CDR2 SASEGT. This CDR3 region has 15 residues. CDR3 residues: CASSEQVRSGNTIYF. DNA for the CDR3: TGTGCCAGCAGTGAACAGGTCCGCTCTGGAAACACCATATATTTT.

The chain employs TRBV25-1 and TRBJ1-1; D remains ambiguous. CDR1 is MGHDK, CDR2 SYGVNS, per germline. This CDR3 has 12 residues. The ends were cut back, 8 bases at V and 3 bases at J, with 10 bases in the middle. This CDR3 reads CASAPGDTEAFF. CDR3 DNA sequence: TGTGCCAGCGCGCCCGGGGACACTGAAGCTTTCTTT.

This clonotype was seen repeatedly, ten times or more. The chain recombines TRBV2 with TRBJ2-7; D perhaps matches TRBD1 (6 bases). V was trimmed by 6 bases and J by 0 bases, leaving 12 bases between them. The germline V gene has CDR1 SNHLY and CDR2 FYNNEI. CDR3 length: 14 amino acids. CDR3 nucleotide sequence: TGTGCCAGCAGACTCGGGACATTCTCCTACGAGCAGTACTTC. It translates to CASRLGTFSYEQYF. The full variable domain, rest sourced from reference TRBV2 and TRBJ2-7, is EPEVTQTPSHQVTQMGQEVILRCVPISNHLYFYWYRQILGQKVEFLVSFYNNEISEKSEIFDDQFSVERPDGSNFTLKIRSTKLEDSAMYFCASRLGTFSYEQYFGPGTRLTVT.

The chain is built from TRBV19 and TRBJ2-7, with 8 bases identical to TRBD1. Germline V gives CDR1 LNHDA, CDR2 SQIVND (reference sequence). Trimming took 1 base from V and 5 from J; bases not matched to a gene: 1. The CDR3 is 13 residues long. CDR3 bases: TGTGCCAGTAGTATAGCACAGGGGGACGAGCAGTACTTC. It specifies CASSIAQGDEQYF.

The table lists this clonotype with many counts. This sequence joins TRBV29-1 and TRBJ1-4; D not certain. There are 11 residues in the CDR3. CDR1 is SQVTM, CDR2 ANQGSEA, per germline. Trimming removed 7 bases at V and 8 bases at J, with 11 bases between. CDR3 region: CSARYQEKLFF. Written as DNA, the CDR3 is TGCAGCGCCAGATATCAGGAAAAACTGTTTTTT.

Ten or more counts support this clonotype. The CDR3 DNA reads TGTGCCAGCAATGAGGGGGGGCTACAGCCCCAGCATTTT. Its translation is CASNEGGLQPQHF. The V call is TRBV2, the J call TRBJ1-5, with D possibly matching TRBD1 (6 bases). The CDR3 length is 13 residues. Between the trimmed V and J ends, which lost 7 bases and 7 bases, there was a span of 14 bases. Germline V gene lookup returns CDR1 SNHLY and CDR2 FYNNEI. The complete variable domain, with remaining parts taken from reference TRBV2 and TRBJ1-5, reads EPEVTQTPSHQVTQMGQEVILRCVPISNHLYFYWYRQILGQKVEFLVSFYNNEISEKSEIFDDQFSVERPDGSNFTLKIRSTKLEDSAMYFCASNEGGLQPQHFGDGTRLSIL.

This clonotype was counted many times. This chain joins TRBV6-5 and TRBJ1-5; D is possibly TRBD1 (5 bases). Germline assignment: CDR1 MNHEY and CDR2 SVGAGI. CDR3 length: 14 amino acids. Trimming took 3 bases from V and 2 from J, leaving 8 bases between them. The CDR3 DNA reads TGTGCCAGCAGTTATGTGGGGGGCAATCAGCCCCAGCATTTT. Translating gives CASSYVGGNQPQHF.

The chain carries TRBV19 and TRBJ1-5, with 8 bases that match TRBD1. Germline V gives CDR1 LNHDA, CDR2 SQIVND (reference sequence). With 3 bases clipped from V and 6 bases from J, the junction kept 7 bases outside the gene matches. The CDR3 extends over 15 amino acids. CDR3 amino acids: CASSILDREFQPQHF. The CDR3 DNA is TGTGCCAGTAGTATTTTGGACAGGGAGTTTCAGCCCCAGCATTTT.

This chain links TRBV6-1 with TRBJ1-1; TRBD1 is a possible D gene (5 bases). There are 15 residues in the CDR3. Germline assignment: CDR1 MNHNS and CDR2 SASEGT. V was pared by 3 bases and J by 2 bases, with 13 bases between. As DNA, the CDR3 is TGTGCCAGCAGTGACGGGGGGATAGGAAACACTGAAGCTTTCTTT. Encoded protein: CASSDGGIGNTEAFF.

This clonotype was detected many times. The chain carries TRBV24-1 and TRBJ1-5, with 8 positions matching TRBD1. Germline assignment: CDR1 KGHDR and CDR2 SFDVKD. The CDR3 contains 15 residues. The V segment lost 4 bases and the J segment 5 bases; nucleotides outside the gene matches: 6. The CDR3 DNA follows: TGTGCCACCAGTGACCGACAGGGGATAGATCAGCCCCAGCATTTT. It translates to CATSDRQGIDQPQHF.

As DNA, the CDR3 is TGCGCCAGCAGCCCAGACAGGGATTACGAAAAACTGTTTTTT. Protein sequence: CASSPDRDYEKLFF. The V call is TRBV5-1, the J call TRBJ1-4, with 7 positions matching TRBD1. The trim removed 4 bases at V and 8 bases at J, leaving 8 bases unmatched. The CDR3 covers 14 residues. CDR1 and CDR2 from the germline V gene are SGHRS and YFSETQ.

This clonotype has a handful of counts. The chain's CDR3 is CASSWGPDSTYEQYF. The CDR3 DNA reads TGTGCCAGCAGCTGGGGACCGGACAGCACCTACGAGCAGTACTTC. The chain employs TRBV5-8 and TRBJ2-7, with D possibly matching TRBD1 (6 bases). Looked up from germline, CDR1 is SGHTS and CDR2 is YDEGEE. Deletions cut 3 bases from V and 2 bases from J, with 15 bases between. The CDR3 covers 15 residues.

Here the CDR3 DNA reads TGTGCCAGCACCCCGACAGGGGGCACTGAAGCTTTCTTT. It translates to CASTPTGGTEAFF. This chain uses TRBV12-3 or TRBV12-4 with TRBJ1-1, with 9 nucleotides matching TRBD1. This CDR3 is 13 amino acids long. The V segment lost 7 bases and the J segment 4 bases; nucleotides outside the gene matches: 4.

This sequence joins TRBV29-1 and TRBJ1-2; D might be TRBD1 (5 bases). V was trimmed by 2 bases and J by 5 bases, leaving 15 bases between them. The V gene's germline CDR1 is SQVTM and CDR2 ANQGSEA. The CDR3 is 14 amino acids. The CDR3 region is CSVENGTFEYGYTF. For the CDR3, the DNA is TGCAGCGTTGAAAACGGGACTTTTGAATATGGCTACACCTTC.

The DNA of the CDR3 is TGCAGTGCTTTCTCACTAGCGGGCCCCTACGAGCAGTACTTC. Amino acids: CSAFSLAGPYEQYF. This sequence joins TRBV20-1 and TRBJ2-7; 9 nucleotides match TRBD2. The CDR3 totals 14 residues. Germline V CDR1 and CDR2: DFQATT, SNEGSKA (reference sequence). Trimming at V came to 5 bases and at J to 2 bases, leaving 7 bases not matched to a gene.

The V and J genes are TRBV18 and TRBJ1-2; D is undetermined. Trimming removed 6 bases from V and 8 bases from J, with 16 bases in between. Germline V gene data show CDR1 as KGHSH and CDR2 as LQKENI. CDR3 size: 13 residues. Here the CDR3 DNA reads TGTGCCAGCTCCCATGATCTCGCCGCGGGCTACACCTTC. This translates into CASSHDLAAGYTF.

The chain uses TRBV10-3 and TRBJ1-6; D is perhaps TRBD1 (6 bases). This CDR3 region has 13 residues. The germline V gene encodes CDR1 ENHRY and CDR2 SYGVKD. Trimming took off 4 bases at V and 15 bases at J, with 16 bases between the two ends. The CDR3 region is CAISAQGYPGLHF. CDR3 sequence (DNA): TGTGCCATCAGTGCCCAGGGGTACCCAGGCCTCCACTTT.

Worth noting for this clonotype: With a much larger clone just one base away, this may be a read error. The CDR3 spells CANSPPDRSNEQYF. The DNA of the CDR3 is TGTGCCAACAGCCCACCGGACAGGAGTAACGAGCAGTACTTC. The chain employs TRBV5-1 and TRBJ2-7; 7 bases fit TRBD1. Germline V gene sequence: CDR1 SGHRS, CDR2 YFSETQ. The CDR3 runs 14 residues.

This clonotype was seen a single time. The chain combines TRBV25-1 with TRBJ1-3; no definite D call. V was shortened by 3 bases and J by 0 bases, with 12 bases between the two germline ends. Germline V lookup: CDR1 MGHDK, CDR2 SYGVNS. The CDR3 has 16 amino acids. CDR3 residues: CASSDTGLHSGNTIYF. For the CDR3, the DNA is TGTGCCAGCAGTGACACCGGACTTCACTCTGGAAACACCATATATTTT.

This clonotype was detected only once. A read error is possible here, since a much larger clone lies one base away. The rearrangement joins TRBV6-1 to TRBJ1-2, with D possibly TRBD1 on 5 matching bases. Per germline, CDR1 MNHNS and CDR2 SASEGT. The V end lost 7 bases, the J end lost 5 bases, and 23 bases lay between the germline ends. This CDR3 comprises 16 residues. The CDR3 sequence is CASNGDSPRALYGYTF. CDR3 coding DNA: TGTGCCAGCAATGGGGACTCTCCGAGGGCTCTATATGGCTACACCTTC.